Listed below are T cell receptor beta chains from one sample, sequenced in a study of control samples from healthy donors and cancer patients. Assay: immunoSEQ multiplex PCR; the TCRdb copy retains only in-frame clones and omits some. This sample carries approximately 130,000 clones, roughly 84% of them seen once, and the ten largest clones take around 9%. The material sequenced was blood. These receptor sequences come from a man in his forties in good health. The CDR3 runs from the conserved cysteine through the conserved F or W. A D gene is named only where the DNA matches it firmly. Where a row states a size, it is once, few, many or the class of an expanded clone; other rows omit it.

v_gene: TRBV5-1; j_gene: TRBJ2-7; abundance: .; d_gene: TRBD2; CDR3aa: CASSIGLAGDYEQYF; CDR3nt: TGCGCCAGCAGCATTGGACTAGCGGGGGACTACGAGCAGTACTTC
v_gene: TRBV5-1; j_gene: TRBJ2-5; abundance: .; d_gene: TRBD2; CDR3aa: CASSSWTSGTQYF; CDR3nt: TGCGCCAGCAGCTCATGGACTAGCGGCACCCAGTACTTC
v_gene: TRBV20-1; j_gene: TRBJ2-7; abundance: few; d_gene: .; CDR3aa: CSASDIGLRYEQYF; CDR3nt: TGCAGTGCTAGTGACATAGGTCTCCGCTACGAGCAGTACTTC
v_gene: TRBV6-6; j_gene: TRBJ1-2; abundance: .; d_gene: .; CDR3aa: CASSYYRNYGYTF; CDR3nt: TGTGCCAGCAGTTACTATAGGAACTATGGCTACACCTTC
v_gene: TRBV10-2; j_gene: TRBJ1-1; abundance: .; d_gene: TRBD1; CDR3aa: CASSEGDRGLLAFF; CDR3nt: TGCGCCAGCAGTGAGGGGGACAGGGGATTATTAGCTTTCTTT
v_gene: TRBV7-8; j_gene: TRBJ2-7; abundance: .; d_gene: TRBD1; CDR3aa: CASSKPGQGDNLYEQYF; CDR3nt: TGTGCCAGCAGCAAGCCGGGACAGGGGGATAATCTCTACGAGCAGTACTTC
v_gene: TRBV12-3/TRBV12-4; j_gene: TRBJ2-3; abundance: .; d_gene: .; CDR3aa: CASSFFPADTQYF; CDR3nt: TGTGCCAGCAGTTTTTTCCCGGCGGATACGCAGTATTTT
v_gene: TRBV6-2/TRBV6-3; j_gene: TRBJ1-1; abundance: few; d_gene: .; CDR3aa: CASSYSQNTEAFF; CDR3nt: TGTGCCAGCAGTTACTCTCAGAACACTGAAGCTTTCTTT
v_gene: TRBV4-3; j_gene: TRBJ1-4; abundance: .; d_gene: .; CDR3aa: CASSPIPAATNEKLFF; CDR3nt: TGCGCCAGCAGCCCGATCCCAGCCGCAACTAATGAAAAACTGTTTTTT
v_gene: TRBV29-1; j_gene: TRBJ2-5; abundance: .; d_gene: TRBD2; CDR3aa: CSVVFSGGGETQYF; CDR3nt: TGCAGCGTTGTGTTTAGCGGGGGCGGGGAGACCCAGTACTTC
v_gene: TRBV7-9; j_gene: TRBJ2-6; abundance: .; d_gene: .; CDR3aa: CASSLTAGANVLTF; CDR3nt: TGTGCCAGCAGCTTGACAGCTGGGGCCAACGTCCTGACTTTC
v_gene: TRBV5-4; j_gene: TRBJ1-1; abundance: .; d_gene: .; CDR3aa: CASSPPGVAEAFF; CDR3nt: TGTGCCAGCAGCCCCCCCGGGGTCGCCGAAGCTTTCTTT
v_gene: TRBV9; j_gene: TRBJ2-5; abundance: .; d_gene: TRBD2; CDR3aa: CASSVGGLAGGQETQYF; CDR3nt: TGTGCCAGCAGCGTAGGCGGGCTAGCGGGGGGACAAGAGACCCAGTACTTC
v_gene: TRBV11-2; j_gene: TRBJ2-7; abundance: once; d_gene: TRBD1; CDR3aa: CASSWGQLPSYEQYF; CDR3nt: TGTGCCAGCAGCTGGGGACAGCTACCCTCCTACGAGCAGTACTTC
v_gene: TRBV6-5; j_gene: TRBJ1-2; abundance: few; d_gene: .; CDR3aa: CASRDRRNGYTF; CDR3nt: TGTGCCAGCAGGGATAGGAGGAATGGCTACACCTTC
v_gene: TRBV30; j_gene: TRBJ1-2; abundance: .; d_gene: .; CDR3aa: CAWRRGAPYGYTF; CDR3nt: TGTGCCTGGAGAAGGGGGGCCCCCTATGGCTACACCTTC
v_gene: TRBV6-5; j_gene: TRBJ1-2; abundance: .; d_gene: .; CDR3aa: CASIPGRGRGIGYTF; CDR3nt: TGTGCCAGCATCCCAGGAAGGGGTAGGGGTATTGGCTACACCTTC
v_gene: TRBV6-5; j_gene: TRBJ2-6; abundance: .; d_gene: .; CDR3aa: CASRPASSGANVLTF; CDR3nt: TGTGCCAGCAGACCAGCCAGCTCTGGGGCCAACGTCCTGACTTTC
v_gene: TRBV7-2; j_gene: TRBJ2-7; abundance: .; d_gene: .; CDR3aa: CASSPHQGGEQYF; CDR3nt: TGTGCCAGCAGCCCCCATCAGGGGGGCGAGCAGTACTTC
v_gene: TRBV25-1; j_gene: TRBJ2-1; abundance: .; d_gene: .; CDR3aa: CASSDSRAGRYNEQFF; CDR3nt: TGTGCCAGCAGTGACAGCCGGGCAGGGCGTTACAATGAGCAGTTCTTC
v_gene: TRBV5-5; j_gene: TRBJ1-2; abundance: .; d_gene: .; CDR3aa: CASSLAGTDANYGYTF; CDR3nt: TGTGCCAGCAGCTTGGCGGGGACCGATGCTAACTATGGCTACACCTTC
v_gene: TRBV6-1; j_gene: TRBJ2-3; abundance: .; d_gene: TRBD2; CDR3aa: CASSELPSGVSTDTQYF; CDR3nt: TGTGCCAGCAGTGAGCTGCCTAGCGGGGTTAGCACAGATACGCAGTATTTT
v_gene: TRBV19; j_gene: TRBJ2-1; abundance: .; d_gene: .; CDR3aa: CASRWAGVSEQFF; CDR3nt: TGTGCCAGTAGATGGGCAGGTGTTAGCGAGCAGTTCTTC
v_gene: TRBV2; j_gene: TRBJ1-6; abundance: .; d_gene: .; CDR3aa: CASSSGPINSPLHF; CDR3nt: TGTGCCAGCAGCTCCGGGCCGATTAATTCACCCCTCCACTTT
v_gene: TRBV24-1; j_gene: TRBJ2-1; abundance: .; d_gene: .; CDR3aa: CATSEFEGGMYNEQFF; CDR3nt: TGTGCCACCAGTGAGTTCGAGGGGGGCATGTACAATGAGCAGTTCTTC
v_gene: TRBV27; j_gene: TRBJ1-1; abundance: .; d_gene: .; CDR3aa: CASSSLGNTEAFF; CDR3nt: TGTGCCAGCAGCTCCCTGGGGAACACTGAAGCTTTCTTT
v_gene: TRBV12-3/TRBV12-4; j_gene: TRBJ1-1; abundance: .; d_gene: .; CDR3aa: CASSPDTGGFLSF; CDR3nt: TGTGCCAGCAGTCCCGATACGGGAGGCTTTCTGAGCTTT
v_gene: TRBV6-5; j_gene: TRBJ2-7; abundance: .; d_gene: .; CDR3aa: CASKERREQYF; CDR3nt: TGTGCCAGCAAGGAACGACGGGAGCAGTACTTC
v_gene: TRBV12-3/TRBV12-4; j_gene: TRBJ1-5; abundance: few; d_gene: .; CDR3aa: CASSYSPSAQHF; CDR3nt: TGTGCCAGCAGTTATTCACCCTCAGCCCAGCATTTT
v_gene: TRBV16; j_gene: TRBJ2-2; abundance: once; d_gene: .; CDR3aa: CASSQLRGTGELFF; CDR3nt: TGTGCCAGCAGCCAATTGAGGGGCACCGGGGAGCTGTTTTTT
v_gene: TRBV21-1; j_gene: TRBJ1-1; abundance: .; d_gene: .; CDR3aa: CASSKDGSGYRWTEAFF; CDR3nt: TGTGCCAGCAGCAAAGACGGTTCGGGTTATAGGTGGACTGAAGCTTTCTTT
v_gene: TRBV29-1; j_gene: TRBJ2-5; abundance: .; d_gene: .; CDR3aa: CSVRPGPPSEKTQYF; CDR3nt: TGCAGCGTCCGACCCGGGCCCCCCTCGGAAAAGACCCAGTACTTC
v_gene: TRBV9; j_gene: TRBJ2-7; abundance: .; d_gene: .; CDR3aa: CASSVDGDSDVYEQYF; CDR3nt: TGTGCCAGCAGCGTAGACGGGGACTCGGACGTCTACGAGCAGTACTTC
v_gene: TRBV11-3; j_gene: TRBJ2-7; abundance: .; d_gene: TRBD1; CDR3aa: CASSKTGGRDEQYF; CDR3nt: TGTGCCAGCAGCAAGACAGGGGGCAGAGACGAGCAGTACTTC
v_gene: TRBV9; j_gene: TRBJ2-7; abundance: .; d_gene: TRBD2; CDR3aa: CASSVGAGGSYEQYF; CDR3nt: TGTGCCAGCAGCGTAGGAGCGGGGGGTTCCTACGAGCAGTACTTC
v_gene: TRBV10-2; j_gene: TRBJ1-5; abundance: .; d_gene: .; CDR3aa: CASSELTGQPQHF; CDR3nt: TGCGCCAGCAGTGAGTTGACAGGCCAGCCCCAGCATTTT
v_gene: TRBV25-1; j_gene: TRBJ1-5; abundance: .; d_gene: .; CDR3aa: CASSEREITGIGQPQHF; CDR3nt: TGTGCCAGCAGTGAACGCGAAATCACAGGGATCGGACAGCCCCAGCATTTT
v_gene: TRBV3-1/TRBV3-2; j_gene: TRBJ1-6; abundance: .; d_gene: .; CDR3aa: CASSQELGTSYNSPLHF; CDR3nt: TGTGCCAGCAGCCAAGAGCTGGGTACGTCCTATAATTCACCCCTCCACTTT
v_gene: TRBV30; j_gene: TRBJ2-3; abundance: .; d_gene: .; CDR3aa: CAWSLATTTLADTQYF; CDR3nt: TGTGCCTGGAGCCTAGCTACCACCACGTTGGCAGATACGCAGTATTTT
v_gene: TRBV6-2/TRBV6-3; j_gene: TRBJ2-2; abundance: .; d_gene: .; CDR3aa: CASTPWAGELFF; CDR3nt: TGTGCCAGCACCCCTTGGGCCGGGGAGCTGTTTTTT
v_gene: TRBV5-4; j_gene: TRBJ2-3; abundance: .; d_gene: TRBD1; CDR3aa: CASSLLQGPSTDTQYF; CDR3nt: TGTGCCAGCAGCCTATTACAGGGGCCTAGCACAGATACGCAGTATTTT
v_gene: TRBV7-9; j_gene: TRBJ1-1; abundance: .; d_gene: TRBD1; CDR3aa: CASTLGGLTEAFF; CDR3nt: TGTGCCAGCACCCTAGGGGGCCTCACTGAAGCTTTCTTT
v_gene: TRBV6-4; j_gene: TRBJ2-7; abundance: .; d_gene: .; CDR3aa: CASSDSVGGTEQYF; CDR3nt: TGTGCCAGCAGTGACTCGGTCGGGGGAACCGAGCAGTACTTC
v_gene: TRBV19; j_gene: TRBJ2-2; abundance: once; d_gene: TRBD2; CDR3aa: CATQRGRHTGELFF; CDR3nt: TGTGCCACCCAGCGGGGGAGGCACACCGGGGAGCTGTTTTTT
v_gene: TRBV24-1; j_gene: TRBJ2-5; abundance: .; d_gene: .; CDR3aa: CATSDLSYQETQYF; CDR3nt: TGTGCCACCAGTGATCTCAGCTACCAAGAGACCCAGTACTTC
v_gene: TRBV12-5; j_gene: TRBJ2-7; abundance: .; d_gene: .; CDR3aa: CASGLVLGVSGYEQYF; CDR3nt: TGTGCTAGTGGTTTGGTACTGGGAGTTAGCGGCTACGAGCAGTACTTC
v_gene: TRBV5-4; j_gene: TRBJ2-5; abundance: .; d_gene: TRBD2; CDR3aa: CASNLGLAGETQYF; CDR3nt: TGTGCCAGCAACTTGGGGCTAGCGGGAGAGACCCAGTACTTC
v_gene: TRBV18; j_gene: TRBJ1-5; abundance: .; d_gene: .; CDR3aa: CASSPPGQPQHF; CDR3nt: TGTGCCAGCTCACCACCCGGCCAGCCCCAGCATTTT
v_gene: TRBV25-1; j_gene: TRBJ2-1; abundance: .; d_gene: TRBD1; CDR3aa: CASIDRAADEQFF; CDR3nt: TGTGCCAGCATTGACAGGGCCGCGGATGAGCAGTTCTTC
v_gene: TRBV19; j_gene: TRBJ1-1; abundance: few; d_gene: .; CDR3aa: CASTSVGMNTEAFF; CDR3nt: TGTGCCAGTACCTCCGTTGGGATGAACACTGAAGCTTTCTTT
v_gene: TRBV7-3; j_gene: TRBJ1-2; abundance: .; d_gene: .; CDR3aa: CASSLNPGPKSGYTF; CDR3nt: TGTGCCAGCAGCTTAAACCCGGGACCAAAGAGCGGCTACACCTTC
v_gene: TRBV7-2; j_gene: TRBJ1-5; abundance: .; d_gene: .; CDR3aa: CASSPRVSNQPQHF; CDR3nt: TGTGCCAGCAGCCCCAGGGTTAGCAATCAGCCCCAGCATTTT
v_gene: TRBV4-1; j_gene: TRBJ2-3; abundance: .; d_gene: TRBD1; CDR3aa: CASSQDPGQGGDTQYF; CDR3nt: TGCGCCAGCAGCCAAGATCCGGGACAGGGAGGAGATACGCAGTATTTT
v_gene: TRBV13; j_gene: TRBJ2-7; abundance: .; d_gene: .; CDR3aa: CASSLGGDEQYF; CDR3nt: TGTGCCAGCAGCTTAGGGGGCGACGAGCAGTACTTC